This TCR beta chain was profiled in a study of T cell changes during pregnancy in multiple sclerosis. TCRdb keeps only in-frame clones here, not all; method: immunoSEQ multiplex PCR. The table shows some 47,000 clones, with 70% to 90% occurring only once. This receptor was identified in a female donor with multiple sclerosis, enrolled in a pregnancy study. The sequencing used peripheral blood, collected in the first trimester of pregnancy.

The CDR3 reads CASSSGLARQDPYNEQFF. In nucleotides, the CDR3 is TGTGCCAGCAGCTCAGGACTAGCCCGCCAAGATCCTTACAATGAGCAGTTCTTC. The V call is TRBV7-8, the J call TRBJ2-1; 8 bases are a match to TRBD2. The CDR3 has 18 residues. Unmatched junction bases numbered 15, after V lost 4 bases and J lost 4 bases. Germline values: CDR1 SGHVS, CDR2 FQNEAQ.